The 9 T cell receptor beta chains listed next were all sequenced from one sample in a study of T cells after yellow fever vaccination (dated by TCRdb to between 2018 and 2021). The library was produced with 5' RACE. This sample was sequenced with an Illumina HiSeq 2500. The public sequencing data were trimmed at Q25 with fastp and processed into clonotypes with MiXCR by TCRdb, which kept only in-frame beta chains. For every CDR3 protein sequence, its rows merge into one entry that carries the most common genes and DNA. The sample profile shows 500,000 to 650,000 distinct CDR3 sequences; less than 20% of them were found once. Of the sample, approximately 15% is held by the ten largest clones. The treatment or condition label here, explained by the study, means: live attenuated yellow fever vaccine strain. The sample here was PBMCs, taken 4 to 5 days after the first yellow fever vaccination. The receptors originated from a man between 18 and 29 years old who received the YFV17D yellow fever vaccine.

The rearrangement uses TRBV19 and TRBJ2-1; the D gene is possibly TRBD1 (6 bases). Trimming cost V 3 bases and J 6 bases, with 15 bases left between them. This CDR3 is 15 amino acids long. Germline CDR1 and CDR2: LNHDA and SQIVND (reference sequence). The CDR3 DNA sequence: TGTGCCAGTAGTATGGGGACACTAACCCGCAATGAGCAGTTCTTC. It encodes CASSMGTLTRNEQFF.

This clonotype appeared a few times. The genes are TRBV20-1 and TRBJ1-1, with a tentative D call TRBD1 (5 bases). Trimming removed 3 bases from V and 4 bases from J, with 12 bases in between. Germline CDR1 DFQATT, CDR2 SNEGSKA (reference sequence). The CDR3 consists of 13 residues. CDR3 in DNA: TGCAGTGCTAGCCCCAGGGTGGGCACTGAAGCTTTCTTT. This sequence encodes CSASPRVGTEAFF.

This clonotype showed up just a few times. The chain carries TRBV23-1 and TRBJ2-5; D may be TRBD2 (6 bases). TRBV23-1 is recorded as an ORF, its role being uncertain. Trimming left V 0 bases short and J 5 bases short, with 13 bases between. This CDR3 has 15 residues. The CDR3 nucleotides read TGCGCCAGCAGTCAATCGGCGGGGTCTGGGGAGACCCAGTACTTC. This encodes CASSQSAGSGETQYF.

The chain combines TRBV29-1 with TRBJ2-1; D remains unclear. There are 11 residues in the CDR3. Germline values: CDR1 SQVTM, CDR2 ANQGSEA. V was pared by 7 bases and J by 13 bases, with 17 bases between. The CDR3 DNA is TGCAGCGGGAATAGAATAGCCATTCAGTTCTTC. Amino acid sequence: CSGNRIAIQFF.

This clonotype appeared a few times. V usage is TRBV5-1 and J usage is TRBJ2-2; 11 nucleotides align to TRBD2. CDR1 is SGHRS and CDR2 is YFSETQ in the germline V gene. Germline trimming cut 3 bases from V and 5 bases from J; bases unmatched to any gene: 9. The CDR3 spans 17 residues. CDR3 protein: CASSSSLAGGMTGELFF. The CDR3 DNA reads as TGCGCCAGCAGCTCCTCCCTAGCGGGGGGAATGACCGGGGAGCTGTTTTTT.

The rearrangement uses TRBV7-3 and TRBJ2-5, with 9 positions matching TRBD2. Germline values: CDR1 SGHTA, CDR2 FQGTGA. The CDR3 loop spans 17 amino acids. After removal of 2 bases from V and 2 bases from J, the junction contained 9 bases not matched to a gene. The CDR3: CASSLGLATSLQETQYF. In nucleotides, the CDR3 is TGTGCCAGCAGCTTAGGACTAGCGACGTCTCTGCAAGAGACCCAGTACTTC.

This clonotype was detected a few times. This sequence joins TRBV12-3 or TRBV12-4 and TRBJ2-5, with D possibly being TRBD2 (5 bases). The CDR3 covers 13 residues. Trimming removed 4 bases from V and 3 bases from J, with 9 bases in between. DNA of the CDR3: TGTGCCAGCAGTTCCGGGGAAGAAGAGACCCAGTACTTC. This sequence encodes CASSSGEEETQYF.

The CDR3 nucleotides read TGTGCCAGCAGCCCTATCCAGCGGGGGGCCCAAGAGACCCAGTACTTC. Its protein product is CASSPIQRGAQETQYF. This chain connects TRBV6-2 or TRBV6-3 to TRBJ2-5, with 9 bases aligning to TRBD2. The J segment lost 1 base and the V segment lost 6 bases, leaving 9 bases of the junction unmatched. Looked up from germline, CDR1 is MNHEY and CDR2 is SVGEGT. There are 16 residues in the CDR3.

The chain is built from TRBV5-1 and TRBJ1-2; weak D call: TRBD1 (5 bases). Per germline, CDR1 SGHRS and CDR2 YFSETQ. V was cut by 1 base and J by 6 bases, with 16 bases left in between. CDR3 length: 15 residues. In nucleotides, the CDR3 is TGCGCCAGCAGCTTGCCCCAGGCAGGGATAAATGGCTACACCTTC. This sequence encodes CASSLPQAGINGYTF.